This TCR beta chain was sequenced for a study of blood T cell repertoires in COVID-19. The CDR3 has 16 amino acids. Per the germline V gene, CDR1 is ENHRY and CDR2 is SYGVKD. Trimming took 1 base from V and 0 from J, leaving 10 bases between them. In the original analysis: From reference gene primer amplification, estimates of nucleated cell counts were derived. TCRdb's table, derived via immunoSEQ multiplex PCR, lists solely in-frame clones and lacks some. D and trimming were read from the DNA, whereas the V and J calls and clone size are those reported in that table. The table has approximately 74,000 clones, 70% to 90% seen once. This clone has only a few counts.

The sample taken for sequencing was peripheral blood. The chain has TRBV10-3 and TRBJ1-5, with D possibly being TRBD1 (5 bases). The TCR comes from a man aged 65 to 85 with acute or convalescent COVID-19. CDR3 in amino acids: CAISEFQGNSNQPQHF. DNA for the CDR3: TGTGCCATCAGTGAGTTCCAGGGAAATAGCAATCAGCCCCAGCATTTT.